The subject of this entry is one T cell receptor (beta chain). As yet, its antigen is unknown. Deep level was the assay's run setting. The protocol was immunoSEQ multiplex PCR, while the TCRdb copy is restricted to in-frame clones and leaves out a portion. The sample lists around 100,000 clones; approximately 65% were seen once. The source of the sample is a study of shared clonotypes between healthy human individuals. At the level of the study: Used for every donor were three CD4 naive, three CD4 memory, two CD8 naive and one CD8 memory plate.

Whole-study findings and limits: At large depth, rarefaction still showed sorted-subset sequencing to be incomplete. Non-shared clonotypes displayed generation probabilities falling below those of clonotypes present in all four donors.

The TCR sequence derives from a woman younger than 45 in good health. Sequencing was performed on memory CD8+ T cells sorted from blood. Subset noted: CD45RO+ cells pooled with CCR7-negative TemRA cells.

The CDR3 DNA sequence: TGTGCCAGCAGTGATTCCCCGGGACACCGGGAGGGAAAACTGTTTTTT. Translated, it gives CASSDSPGHREGKLFF. The chain joins TRBV2 to TRBJ1-4; a possible D gene is TRBD1 (6 bases). Trimming took 3 bases from V and 10 from J, leaving 21 bases between them. Germline CDR1 and CDR2: SNHLY and FYNNEI. This CDR3 has 16 amino acids.